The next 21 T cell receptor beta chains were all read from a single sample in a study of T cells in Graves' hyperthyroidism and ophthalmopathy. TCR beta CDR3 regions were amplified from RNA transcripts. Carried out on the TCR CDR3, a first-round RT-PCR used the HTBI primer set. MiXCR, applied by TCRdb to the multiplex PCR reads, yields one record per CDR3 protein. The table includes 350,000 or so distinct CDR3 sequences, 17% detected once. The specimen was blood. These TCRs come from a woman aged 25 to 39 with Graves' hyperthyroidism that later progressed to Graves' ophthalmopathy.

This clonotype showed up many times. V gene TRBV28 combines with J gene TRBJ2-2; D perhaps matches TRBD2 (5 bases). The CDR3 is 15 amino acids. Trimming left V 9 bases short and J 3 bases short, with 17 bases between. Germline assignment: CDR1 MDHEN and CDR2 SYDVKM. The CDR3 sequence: CASTAARRDTGELFF. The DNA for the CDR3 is TGTGCCAGTACCGCCGCAAGGCGGGACACCGGGGAGCTGTTTTTT.

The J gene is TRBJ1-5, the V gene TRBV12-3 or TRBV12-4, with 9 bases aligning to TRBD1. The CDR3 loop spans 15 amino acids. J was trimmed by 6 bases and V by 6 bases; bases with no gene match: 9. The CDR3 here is CASSNTGGASQPQHF. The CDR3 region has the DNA TGTGCCAGCAGCAACACAGGGGGCGCGTCTCAGCCCCAGCATTTT.

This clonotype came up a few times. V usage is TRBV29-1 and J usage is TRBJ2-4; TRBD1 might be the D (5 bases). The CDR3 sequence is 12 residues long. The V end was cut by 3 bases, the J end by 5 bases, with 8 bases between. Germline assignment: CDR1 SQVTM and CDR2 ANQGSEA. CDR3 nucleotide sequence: TGCAGCGTTGAGGGGCAAGAAAACATTCAGTACTTC. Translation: CSVEGQENIQYF.

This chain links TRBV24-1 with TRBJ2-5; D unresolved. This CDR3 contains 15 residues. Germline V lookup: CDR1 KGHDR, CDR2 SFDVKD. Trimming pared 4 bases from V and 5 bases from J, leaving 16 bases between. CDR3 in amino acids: CATSDYTRMGETQYF. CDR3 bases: TGTGCCACCAGTGACTACACCAGGATGGGGGAGACCCAGTACTTC.

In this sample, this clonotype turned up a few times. CDR3 protein: CAWDVGRGFGYAGNTIYF. For the CDR3, the DNA is TGTGCCTGGGATGTGGGCAGAGGTTTCGGGTATGCTGGAAACACCATATATTTT. The rearrangement links TRBV30 to TRBJ1-3; no firm D call. Germline loops: CDR1 GTSNPN, CDR2 SVGIG (reference sequence). V was shortened by 5 bases and J by 2 bases, with 25 bases between the two germline ends. CDR3 length: 18 residues.

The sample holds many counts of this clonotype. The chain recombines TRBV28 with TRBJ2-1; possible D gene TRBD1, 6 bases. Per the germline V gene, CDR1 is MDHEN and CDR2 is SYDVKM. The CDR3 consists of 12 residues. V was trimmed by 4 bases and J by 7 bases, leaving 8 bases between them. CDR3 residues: CASSSDRNEQFF. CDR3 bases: TGTGCCAGCAGTTCCGACAGGAATGAGCAGTTCTTC. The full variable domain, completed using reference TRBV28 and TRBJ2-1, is DVKVTQSSRYLVKRTGEKVFLECVQDMDHENMFWYRQDPGLGLRLIYFSYDVKMKEKGDIPEGYSVSREKKERFSLILESASTNQTSMYLCASSSDRNEQFFGPGTRLTVL.

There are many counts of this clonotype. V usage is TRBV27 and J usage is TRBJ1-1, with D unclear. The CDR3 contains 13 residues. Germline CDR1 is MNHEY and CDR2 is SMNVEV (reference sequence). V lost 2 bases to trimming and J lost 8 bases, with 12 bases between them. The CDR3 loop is CASSLIGTTEAFF. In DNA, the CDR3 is TGTGCCAGCAGTTTAATCGGAACAACCGAAGCTTTCTTT.

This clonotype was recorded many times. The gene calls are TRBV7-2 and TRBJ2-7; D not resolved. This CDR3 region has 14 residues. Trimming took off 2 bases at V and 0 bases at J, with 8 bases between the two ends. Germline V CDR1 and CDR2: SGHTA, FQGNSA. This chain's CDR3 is CASSLPQTSYEQYF. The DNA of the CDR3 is TGTGCCAGCAGCTTACCACAGACCTCCTACGAGCAGTACTTC.

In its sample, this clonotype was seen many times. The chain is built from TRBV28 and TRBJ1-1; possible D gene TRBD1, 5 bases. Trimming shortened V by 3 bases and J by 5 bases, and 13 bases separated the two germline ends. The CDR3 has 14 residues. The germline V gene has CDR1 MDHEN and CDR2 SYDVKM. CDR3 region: CASSFTGTVTEAFF. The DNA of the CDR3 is TGTGCCAGCAGTTTTACAGGTACGGTAACTGAAGCTTTCTTT.

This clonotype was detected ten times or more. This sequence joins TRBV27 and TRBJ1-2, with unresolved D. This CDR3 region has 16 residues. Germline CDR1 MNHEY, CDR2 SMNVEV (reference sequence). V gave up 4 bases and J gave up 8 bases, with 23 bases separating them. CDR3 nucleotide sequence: TGTGCCAGCAGTTCGAGGCTCGGCGGACCCTCGGGGGGCTACACCTTC. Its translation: CASSSRLGGPSGGYTF.

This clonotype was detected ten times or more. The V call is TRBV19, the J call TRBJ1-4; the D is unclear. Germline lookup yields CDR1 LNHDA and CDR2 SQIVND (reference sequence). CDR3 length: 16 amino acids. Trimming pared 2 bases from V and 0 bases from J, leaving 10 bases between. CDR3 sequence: CASSIKTAATNEKLFF. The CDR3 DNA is TGTGCCAGTAGTATAAAGACTGCTGCAACTAATGAAAAACTGTTTTTT.

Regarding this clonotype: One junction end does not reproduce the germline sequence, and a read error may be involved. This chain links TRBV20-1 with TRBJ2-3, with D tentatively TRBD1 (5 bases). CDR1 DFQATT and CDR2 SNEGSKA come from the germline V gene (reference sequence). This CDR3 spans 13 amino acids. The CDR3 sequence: CSPTYQGTDTQYF. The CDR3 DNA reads TGCAGTCCCACCTATCAGGGCACAGACACGCAGTATTTT.

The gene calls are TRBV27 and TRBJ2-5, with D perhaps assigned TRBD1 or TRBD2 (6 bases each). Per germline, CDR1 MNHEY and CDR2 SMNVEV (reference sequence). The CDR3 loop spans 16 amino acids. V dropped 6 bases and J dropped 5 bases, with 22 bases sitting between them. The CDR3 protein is CASSPRGVYGAETQYF. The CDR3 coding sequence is TGTGCCAGCAGCCCTAGGGGGGTTTATGGGGCGGAGACCCAGTACTTC.

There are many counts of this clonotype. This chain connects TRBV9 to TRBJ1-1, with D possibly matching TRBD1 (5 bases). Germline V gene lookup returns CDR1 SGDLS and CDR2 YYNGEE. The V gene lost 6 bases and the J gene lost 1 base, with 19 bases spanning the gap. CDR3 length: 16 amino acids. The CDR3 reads CASIDSYCKGNTEAFF. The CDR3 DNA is TGTGCCAGCATCGACAGTTACTGTAAAGGGAACACTGAAGCTTTCTTT.

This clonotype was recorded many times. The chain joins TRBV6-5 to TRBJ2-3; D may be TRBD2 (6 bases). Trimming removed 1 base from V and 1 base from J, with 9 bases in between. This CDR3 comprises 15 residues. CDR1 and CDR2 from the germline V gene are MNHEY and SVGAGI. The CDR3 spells CASSYWPSGTDTQYF. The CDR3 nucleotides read TGTGCCAGCAGTTACTGGCCTAGCGGCACAGATACGCAGTATTTT.

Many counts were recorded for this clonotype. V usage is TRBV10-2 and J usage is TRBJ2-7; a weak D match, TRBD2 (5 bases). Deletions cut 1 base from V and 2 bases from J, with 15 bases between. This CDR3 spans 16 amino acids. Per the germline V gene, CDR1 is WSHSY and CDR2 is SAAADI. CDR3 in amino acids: CASSEWKAESTYEQYF. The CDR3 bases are TGCGCCAGCAGTGAGTGGAAAGCGGAATCTACCTACGAGCAGTACTTC.

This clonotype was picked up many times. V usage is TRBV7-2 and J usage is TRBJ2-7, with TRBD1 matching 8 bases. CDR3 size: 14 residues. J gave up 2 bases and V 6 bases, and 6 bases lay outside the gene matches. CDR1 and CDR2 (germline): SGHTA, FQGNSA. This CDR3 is CASSQPGQAYEQYF. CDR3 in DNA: TGTGCCAGCAGTCAACCGGGACAGGCCTACGAGCAGTACTTC.

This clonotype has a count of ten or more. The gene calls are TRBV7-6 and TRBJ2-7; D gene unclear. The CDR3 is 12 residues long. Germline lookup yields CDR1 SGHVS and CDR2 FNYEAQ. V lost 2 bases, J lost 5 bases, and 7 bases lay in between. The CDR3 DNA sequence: TGTGCCAGCAGCTTAAAGCCCCACGAGCAGTACTTC. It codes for CASSLKPHEQYF.

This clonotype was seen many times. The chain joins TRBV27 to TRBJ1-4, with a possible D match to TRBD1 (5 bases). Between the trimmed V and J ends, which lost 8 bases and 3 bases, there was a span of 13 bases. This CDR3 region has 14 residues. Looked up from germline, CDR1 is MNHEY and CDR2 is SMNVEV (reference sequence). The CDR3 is CASRMGGANEKLFF. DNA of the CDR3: TGTGCCAGCCGCATGGGGGGAGCTAATGAAAAACTGTTTTTT.

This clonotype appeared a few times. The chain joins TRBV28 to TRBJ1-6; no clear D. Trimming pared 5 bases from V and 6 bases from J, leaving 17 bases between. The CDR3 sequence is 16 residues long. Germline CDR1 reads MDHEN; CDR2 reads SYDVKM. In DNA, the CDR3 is TGTGCCAGCAGTCCGGTCCTCCGGAGAATTAATTCACCCCTCCACTTT. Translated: CASSPVLRRINSPLHF. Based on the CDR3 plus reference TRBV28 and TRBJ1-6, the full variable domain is DVKVTQSSRYLVKRTGEKVFLECVQDMDHENMFWYRQDPGLGLRLIYFSYDVKMKEKGDIPEGYSVSREKKERFSLILESASTNQTSMYLCASSPVLRRINSPLHFGNGTRLTVT.

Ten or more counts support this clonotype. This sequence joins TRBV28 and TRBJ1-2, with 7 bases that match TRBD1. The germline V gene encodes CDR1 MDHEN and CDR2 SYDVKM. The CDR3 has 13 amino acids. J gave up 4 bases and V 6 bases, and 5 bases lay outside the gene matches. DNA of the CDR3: TGTGCCAGCAGCCGGGACAGTCTCTATGGCTACACCTTC. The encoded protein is CASSRDSLYGYTF.